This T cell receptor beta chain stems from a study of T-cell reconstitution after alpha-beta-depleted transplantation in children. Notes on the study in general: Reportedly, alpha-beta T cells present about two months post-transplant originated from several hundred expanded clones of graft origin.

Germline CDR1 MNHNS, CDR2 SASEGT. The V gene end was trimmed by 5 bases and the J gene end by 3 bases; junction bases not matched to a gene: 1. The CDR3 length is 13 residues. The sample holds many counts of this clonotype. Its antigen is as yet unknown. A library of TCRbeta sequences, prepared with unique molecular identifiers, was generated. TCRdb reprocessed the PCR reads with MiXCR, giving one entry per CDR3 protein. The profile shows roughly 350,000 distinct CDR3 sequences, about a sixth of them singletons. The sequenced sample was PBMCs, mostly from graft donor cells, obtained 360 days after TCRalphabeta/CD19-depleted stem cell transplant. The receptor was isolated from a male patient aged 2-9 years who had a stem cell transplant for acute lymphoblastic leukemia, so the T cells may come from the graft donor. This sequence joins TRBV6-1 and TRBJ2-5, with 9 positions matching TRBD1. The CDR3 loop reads CASSRDREETQYF. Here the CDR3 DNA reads TGTGCCAGCAGTAGGGACAGGGAAGAGACCCAGTACTTC.